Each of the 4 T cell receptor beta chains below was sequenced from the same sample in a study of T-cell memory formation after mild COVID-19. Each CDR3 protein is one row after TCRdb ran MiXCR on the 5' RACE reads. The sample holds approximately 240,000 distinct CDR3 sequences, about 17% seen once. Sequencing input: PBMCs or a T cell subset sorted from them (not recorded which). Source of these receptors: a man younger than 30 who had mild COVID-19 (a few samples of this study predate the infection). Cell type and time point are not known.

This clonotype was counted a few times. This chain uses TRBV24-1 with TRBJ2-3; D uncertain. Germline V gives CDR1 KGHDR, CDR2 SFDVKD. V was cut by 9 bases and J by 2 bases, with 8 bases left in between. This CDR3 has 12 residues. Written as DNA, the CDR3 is TGTGCCACCCAAGGAGCCACAGATACGCAGTATTTT. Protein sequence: CATQGATDTQYF.

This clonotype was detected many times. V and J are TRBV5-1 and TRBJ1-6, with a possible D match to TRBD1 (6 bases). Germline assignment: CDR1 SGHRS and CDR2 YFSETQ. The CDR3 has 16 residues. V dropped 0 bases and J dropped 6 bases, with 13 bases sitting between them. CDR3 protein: CASSLDQGSPNSPLHF. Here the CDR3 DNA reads TGCGCCAGCAGCTTGGATCAGGGGTCGCCTAATTCACCCCTCCACTTT.

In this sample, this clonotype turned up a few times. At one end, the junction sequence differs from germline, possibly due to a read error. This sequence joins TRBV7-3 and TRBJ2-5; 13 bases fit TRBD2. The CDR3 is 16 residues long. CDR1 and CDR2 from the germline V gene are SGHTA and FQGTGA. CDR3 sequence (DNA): TGTGCCAGCAGCCCGGGACTAGCGGGGAAACAAGAGGCCCAGTACTTC. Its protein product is CASSPGLAGKQEAQYF. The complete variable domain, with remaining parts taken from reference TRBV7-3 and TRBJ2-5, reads GAGVSQTPSNKVTEKGKYVELRCDPISGHTALYWYRQSLGQGPEFLIYFQGTGAADDSGLPNDRFFAVRPEGSVSTLKIQRTERGDSAVYLCASSPGLAGKQEAQYFGPGTRLLVL.

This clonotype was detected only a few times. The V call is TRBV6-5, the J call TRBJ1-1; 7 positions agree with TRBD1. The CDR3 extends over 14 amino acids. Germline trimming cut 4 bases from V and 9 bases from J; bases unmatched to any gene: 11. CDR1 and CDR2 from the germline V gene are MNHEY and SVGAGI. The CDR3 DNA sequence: TGTGCCAGCAGTTTAGGAGGGGACAGCTTACAAGCTTTCTTT. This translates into CASSLGGDSLQAFF.